This T cell receptor beta chain came from a study of beta chain features in type 1 diabetes. Across the whole study: Age, gender and cell yields were alike across patients and healthy donors.

With respect to this clone: Its cognate antigen is unknown.

General study results and limits: The VDJ junctions of type 1 diabetes patients carried fewer insertions and more deletions. All four CD4+ subsets of Type 1 diabetes patients contained TCRB CDR3s that were moderately but significantly shorter.

The isolated RNA, all of it, was reverse transcribed, so expressed TCRB transcripts were what got sequenced. Sequenced by immunoSEQ multiplex PCR; TCRdb stores in-frame clones only, minus some. The data contain hundreds of thousands of clones, 10% to 15% of them singletons. CDR1 and CDR2 from the germline V gene are MNHNY and SVGAGI (reference sequence). This CDR3 is 16 amino acids long. The junction had 4 bases not matched to a gene; V was cut back by 2 bases and J by 6 bases. The sample taken for sequencing was naive CD4+ T cells from blood. This chain connects TRBV6-6 to TRBJ2-2; 12 positions match TRBD2. The sequence was collected from a young man in good health. The CDR3 here is CASSYLLAGGSGELFF. The CDR3 nucleotides read TGTGCCAGCAGTTACCTTCTAGCGGGAGGGTCCGGGGAGCTGTTTTTT.